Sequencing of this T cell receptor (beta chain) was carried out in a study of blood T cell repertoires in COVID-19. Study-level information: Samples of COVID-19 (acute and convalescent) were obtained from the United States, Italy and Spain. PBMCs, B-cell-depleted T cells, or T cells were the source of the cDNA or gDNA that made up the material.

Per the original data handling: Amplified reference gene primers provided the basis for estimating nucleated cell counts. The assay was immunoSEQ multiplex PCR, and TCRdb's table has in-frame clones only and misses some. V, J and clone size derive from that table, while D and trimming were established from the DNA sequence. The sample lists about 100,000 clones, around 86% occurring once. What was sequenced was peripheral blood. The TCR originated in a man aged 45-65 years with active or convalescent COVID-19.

The CDR3 bases are TGTGCCAGCTCCGAGGGATATGAAAAACTGTTTTTT. Protein sequence: CASSEGYEKLFF. J is TRBJ1-4 and V is TRBV18; no firm D call. CDR3 length: 12 amino acids. V lost 6 bases and J lost 6, with 8 bases in between. Germline CDR1 reads KGHSH; CDR2 reads LQKENI.